Sequencing of this T cell receptor beta chain was carried out in a study of identical twins (dated by TCRdb to the mid-2010s). Notes on the research overall: TCR alpha and beta repertoires from monozygotic twins, unrelated adults of various ages and cord blood were deep-sequenced to test whether fetal clonotypes persist. To rule out contamination, replicate twin experiments were performed at different times with different library preparation protocols. Results the study describes overall, beyond this receptor: In monozygotic twins, recombination models systematically underestimated out-of-frame TCR alpha sharing, but the models matched the sharing seen between unrelated individuals. Compared with coincidental sharing between unrelated individuals, out-of-frame TCR alpha sequences shared between twins had an excess of sequences with low generation probability. Invariant T cells such as MAIT and iNKT could partly confound zero-insertion analyses, although diverse VJ usage argued against such confounding for most clonotypes. Fewer insertions were carried by abundant cord blood beta clonotypes; a weaker similar trend was observed in young adult naive repertoires, while no such trend was observed in memory repertoires. Because the same donors could not be followed over many years, conclusions were based on cross-sectional statistical analysis. In beta out-of-frame sequences, excess twin sharing was weaker, because having fewer shared sequences lowered the signal-to-noise ratio.

In this sample, this clonotype turned up many times. Its antigen has not been determined. No much larger clonotype is one base removed from it; base qualities were not supplied. Every donor was a healthy Caucasian. Three pairs of female monozygotic twins, all aged about 18 to 29 years, made up the twin cohort. Miltenyi CD45RO+ enrichment and human naive T-cell isolation kits were used to isolate memory (CD45RO+) and naive T cells from PBMC. To prepare the library, 5' RACE was applied. The instrument was an Illumina HiSeq 2000. A universal primer binding site was introduced by template switching, and a unique molecular identifier was present in the final cDNA, enabling accurate counting of TCR cDNA molecules. Specific primers in the conserved constant-segment region were used to synthesize first-strand cDNA for the TCR alpha and beta chains. To control for contamination, each cDNA library was double barcoded with a SMART-Mk sample barcode plus Illumina barcodes. Two successive PCR steps introduced TruSeq adapter sequences along with Illumina sample barcodes. TCR alpha and beta cDNA libraries were sequenced on the Illumina HiSeq platform with custom primers. Regarding the original processing steps: MiGEC was used to process raw reads and extract unique molecular identifiers, and MiXCR was used to find CDR3 positions. For each individual, recombination models were inferred using an EM algorithm with the repgenHMM and IGoR tools. Shared clonotype analysis was performed with the tcR package in R, normalizing sharing by the product of cloneset sizes. To study raw recombination free of thymic and clonal selection effects, out-of-frame nonproductive sequences were analyzed. TCRdb handled the public reads itself, with Q25 trimming in fastp and clone calling in MiXCR, and kept productive beta chains. Rows merge per CDR3 protein into single entries with the most common DNA and genes. These V and J calls are TCRdb output, not the study's own analysis. This sample is represented by a few hundred thousand distinct CDR3 sequences; roughly 12% of them were singletons. The ten largest clones represent about 3.9% of the sample.

Counted from cysteine to phenylalanine, this CDR3 has 13 amino acids. Kept here is only the CDR3 DNA, which spans 39 bases and is read in frame from base 1. CDR1 and CDR2 were assigned from the germline V gene as SGHRS and YFSETQ. Trimming leaves V shorter by 3 bases and J shorter by 8 bases, with the junction holding 4 bases beyond the gene matches. These data were also reused for a study on yellow fever vaccine responses in identical twins. From the second report: According to the authors, the vaccine-induced T cell response in identical twins seemed to be partly convergent and partly specific to each individual. Focusing on identical twins, the study followed the T cell clones that responded to the vaccine, and did so with precision.

The TCR originated in a woman between 18 and 30 years old in good health. The source material was memory (CD45RO+) T cells sorted from blood. The sample's cell subset or site label, in plain terms: CD45RO+ enriched T cells. Here the chain combines TRBV5-1 and TRBJ2-1, and 8 junctional nucleotides match TRBD2. The sequence in DNA is TGCGCCAGCAGCTCGTTCGGGAGGGATGAGCAGTTCTTC. Its translation reads: CASSSFGRDEQFF.